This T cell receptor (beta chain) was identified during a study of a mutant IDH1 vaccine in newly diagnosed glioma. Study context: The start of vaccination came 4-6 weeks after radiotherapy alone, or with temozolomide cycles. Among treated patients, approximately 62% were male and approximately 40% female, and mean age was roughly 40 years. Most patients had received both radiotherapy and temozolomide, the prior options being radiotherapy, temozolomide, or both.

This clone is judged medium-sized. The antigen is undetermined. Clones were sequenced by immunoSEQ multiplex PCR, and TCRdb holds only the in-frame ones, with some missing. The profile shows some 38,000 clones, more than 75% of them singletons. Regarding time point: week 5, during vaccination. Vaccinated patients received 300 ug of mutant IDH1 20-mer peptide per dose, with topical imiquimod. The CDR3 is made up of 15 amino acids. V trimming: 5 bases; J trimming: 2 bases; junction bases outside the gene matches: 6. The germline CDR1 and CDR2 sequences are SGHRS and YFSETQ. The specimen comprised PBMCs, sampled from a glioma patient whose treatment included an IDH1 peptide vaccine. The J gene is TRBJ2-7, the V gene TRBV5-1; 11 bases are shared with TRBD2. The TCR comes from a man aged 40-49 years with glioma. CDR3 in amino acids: CASSFASGGTYEQYF. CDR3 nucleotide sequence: TGCGCCAGCAGTTTTGCTAGCGGGGGGACCTACGAGCAGTACTTC.